The sequence of this T cell receptor (beta chain) was determined in a study of T cell repertoires in cytomegalovirus infection. CDR1 and CDR2 from the germline V gene are SSHAT and FNYEAQ (reference sequence). This CDR3 contains 17 residues. Using its own MiXCR run on the reads, TCRdb lists one record per CDR3 protein. The sample records approximately 390,000 distinct CDR3 sequences, about 34% being singletons. The sample holds a few counts of this clonotype. The antigen is undetermined. At one of its ends the junction is not consistent with the germline gene, which may arise from a read error. The chain is built from TRBV7-7 and TRBJ2-4; D remains unclear. The origin of this receptor is a human donor in good health (CMV status not recorded). Some clones in this sample may be carry-over from other donors' samples. The source material was cultured PBMCs, sampled from culture after CMV antigen stimulation. The CDR3 sequence is CASSSALLGLDGRVQYF. CDR3 sequence (DNA): TGTGCTAGCAGCTCAGCCCTCCTCGGGCTGGATGGCAGAGTTCAGTACTTC.